Below, 29 T cell receptor beta chains from the same sample are listed, as sequenced in a study of CD8+CD57+ T cells in acquired aplastic anemia. Patients who underwent sequencing had shown CD8+CD57+ cell expansion by flow cytometry. Genomic DNA, serving as template, underwent TCR beta VDJ and CDR3 profiling. TCRdb itself ran the reads through MiXCR, one entry per CDR3 protein. This table has roughly 200,000 distinct CDR3 sequences, roughly 65% appearing once. The sample consisted of sorted CD4+, CD8+, or CD8+CD57+ T cells (not recorded which) from PBMCs. All receptors come from a human donor with aplastic anemia.

The chain uses TRBV24-1 and TRBJ2-2; D is possibly TRBD1 (5 bases). The CDR3 covers 16 residues. Germline CDR1 is KGHDR and CDR2 is SFDVKD. Between the trimmed V and J ends, which lost 2 bases and 4 bases, there was a span of 13 bases. CDR3 in amino acids: CATSDSTRASTGELFF. The CDR3 DNA reads as TGTGCCACCAGTGATTCCACCAGGGCGAGCACCGGGGAGCTGTTTTTT.

The chain joins TRBV7-3 to TRBJ2-5; 12 bases map to TRBD2. Germline CDR1 is SGHTA and CDR2 is FQGTGA. The CDR3 runs 15 residues. J lost 5 bases, V lost 4 bases, and 5 bases had no gene match. CDR3 residues: CASSSTSGSGETQYF. The CDR3 region has the DNA TGTGCCAGCAGCTCGACTAGCGGGAGTGGGGAGACCCAGTACTTC.

This chain joins TRBV10-3 and TRBJ2-1; D may be TRBD1 (5 bases). Germline V gene lookup returns CDR1 ENHRY and CDR2 SYGVKD. This CDR3 comprises 12 residues. The V end was cut by 2 bases, the J end by 10 bases, with 9 bases between. CDR3 sequence: CAISEQGYEQFF. The DNA of the CDR3 is TGTGCCATCAGTGAGCAGGGTTACGAGCAGTTCTTC.

This clonotype was counted between two and nine times. The V gene is TRBV27, the J gene TRBJ1-2; TRBD1 matches 9 bases. Germline CDR1 is MNHEY and CDR2 is SMNVEV (reference sequence). The CDR3 runs 15 residues. The V and J ends lost 0 bases and 5 bases, in that order; junction bases with no gene match: 4. CDR3 sequence: CASSLSGTGWYGYTF. DNA of the CDR3: TGTGCCAGCAGTTTATCCGGGACAGGGTGGTATGGCTACACCTTC.

V usage is TRBV11-2 and J usage is TRBJ1-2; D gene uncertain. CDR1 is SGHAT, CDR2 FQNNGV, per germline. The CDR3 is 13 amino acids. V was cut by 3 bases and J by 8 bases, with 13 bases left in between. CDR3 coding DNA: TGTGCCAGCAGCTTGCTAGAGGTAGACGGCTACACCTTC. Amino acid sequence: CASSLLEVDGYTF.

The gene calls are TRBV10-3 and TRBJ1-5; D may be TRBD1 (5 bases). This CDR3 is 13 amino acids long. The V gene's germline CDR1 is ENHRY and CDR2 SYGVKD. V dropped 5 bases and J dropped 1 base, with 6 bases sitting between them. Written as DNA, the CDR3 is TGTGCCATCAGTCGACAGAGCAATCAGCCCCAGCATTTT. Translation gives CAISRQSNQPQHF.

The chain recombines TRBV7-3 with TRBJ2-1; a weak D match, TRBD1 (5 bases). Trimming stripped 4 bases from V and 11 bases from J, with 12 bases between. The germline gives CDR1 SGHTA, CDR2 FQGTGA. CDR3 size: 12 residues. The CDR3 region has the DNA TGTGCCAGCAGCTCTTCAGGGTACCAGCAGTTCTTC. Encoded protein: CASSSSGYQQFF.

This clonotype was detected only once. This chain connects TRBV11-3 to TRBJ2-1, with D possibly TRBD2 on 6 matching bases. Per germline, CDR1 SGHNT and CDR2 YENEEA. V dropped 1 base and J dropped 2 bases, with 9 bases sitting between them. This CDR3 has 15 amino acids. CDR3: CASSLGGDPYNEQFF. The CDR3 coding sequence is TGTGCCAGCAGCTTAGGGGGGGATCCCTACAATGAGCAGTTCTTC. The variable domain in full, with the rest retrieved from reference TRBV11-3 and TRBJ2-1, is EAGVVQSPRYKIIEKKQPVAFWCNPISGHNTLYWYLQNLGQGPELLIRYENEEAVDDSQLPKDRFSAERLKGVDSTLKIQPAELGDSAVYLCASSLGGDPYNEQFFGPGTRLTVL.

This clonotype was seen only a few times. This chain joins TRBV9 and TRBJ2-3, with 10 bases aligning to TRBD2. The CDR3 runs to 17 residues. Germline V gene lookup returns CDR1 SGDLS and CDR2 YYNGEE. V dropped 0 bases and J dropped 1; count of bases not matched to a gene: 5. The CDR3 spells CASSVATGTSGTDTQYF. The CDR3 DNA is TGTGCCAGCAGCGTAGCCACCGGGACTAGCGGCACAGATACGCAGTATTTT.

This clonotype is medium-sized. CDR3 coding DNA: TGTGCCACCAATGGGTCCCCAAGTGAGCAGTACTTC. As protein: CATNGSPSEQYF. This chain joins TRBV2 and TRBJ2-7; D call uncertain. Trimming stripped 10 bases from V and 7 bases from J, with 17 bases between. The CDR3 has 12 residues. Germline CDR1 reads SNHLY; CDR2 reads FYNNEI. Full variable domain (remainder filled in from reference TRBV2 and TRBJ2-7): EPEVTQTPSHQVTQMGQEVILRCVPISNHLYFYWYRQILGQKVEFLVSFYNNEISEKSEIFDDQFSVERPDGSNFTLKIRSTKLEDSAMYFCATNGSPSEQYFGPGTRLTVT.

This clonotype was counted many times. The chain couples TRBV11-2 to TRBJ2-7; 11 nucleotides line up with TRBD1. Per the germline V gene, CDR1 is SGHAT and CDR2 is FQNNGV. The CDR3 totals 13 residues. V lost 6 bases to trimming and J lost 6 bases; unmatched junction nucleotides: 4. In DNA form, the CDR3 reads TGTGCCAGCAGATACGGGACAGGGGGCGAGCAGTACTTC. Amino acids: CASRYGTGGEQYF. The variable domain in full, with the rest retrieved from reference TRBV11-2 and TRBJ2-7, is EAGVAQSPRYKIIEKRQSVAFWCNPISGHATLYWYQQILGQGPKLLIQFQNNGVVDDSQLPKDRFSAERLKGVDSTLKIQPAKLEDSAVYLCASRYGTGGEQYFGPGTRLTVT.

V is TRBV5-1 and J is TRBJ2-7, with TRBD2 matching over 7 bases. CDR1 and CDR2 (germline): SGHRS, YFSETQ. Unmatched junction bases numbered 8, after V lost 0 bases and J lost 5 bases. The CDR3 has 15 amino acids. In DNA, the CDR3 is TGCGCCAGCAGCTTGGTTGGGGAGGGAACCCACGAGCAGTACTTC. It specifies CASSLVGEGTHEQYF.

In the case of this clonotype: One junction end does not reproduce the germline sequence, and a read error may be involved. The chain recombines TRBV10-1 with TRBJ2-7; the D is unclear. This CDR3 is 15 amino acids long. Per germline, CDR1 WNHNN and CDR2 SYGVQD (reference sequence). Written as DNA, the CDR3 is TGTGCCAGCAGTTATACGGGTGCGAGCTCCTACGAGCAGTACTTC. It encodes CASSYTGASSYEQYF.

This sequence joins TRBV20-1 and TRBJ2-3; D not certain. Germline values: CDR1 DFQATT, CDR2 SNEGSKA (reference sequence). CDR3 size: 13 residues. The germline V and J ends were trimmed by 5 bases and 1 base, with 10 bases remaining between them. This CDR3 is CSARSIGTDTQYF. CDR3 bases: TGCAGTGCTCGGAGCATCGGCACAGATACGCAGTATTTT.

This sequence joins TRBV19 and TRBJ1-1; TRBD1 matches 7 bases. CDR3 size: 12 residues. Germline assignment: CDR1 LNHDA and CDR2 SQIVND (reference sequence). Germline trimming cut 3 bases from V and 7 bases from J; bases unmatched to any gene: 2. This chain's CDR3 is CASSIRTGEAFF. The CDR3 DNA follows: TGTGCCAGTAGTATTCGGACAGGTGAAGCTTTCTTT.

The CDR3 sequence is CSAARDREYYGYTF. The CDR3 coding sequence is TGCAGTGCCGCACGGGACAGGGAGTACTATGGCTACACCTTC. J is TRBJ1-2 and V is TRBV20-1; 9 bases align to TRBD1. Germline assignment: CDR1 DFQATT and CDR2 SNEGSKA (reference sequence). This CDR3 has 14 residues. The V and J ends lost 6 bases and 3 bases, in that order; junction bases with no gene match: 8.

V gene TRBV25-1 combines with J gene TRBJ1-1; D unclear. The CDR3 has 14 residues. The V gene's germline CDR1 is MGHDK and CDR2 SYGVNS. The germline V and J ends were trimmed by 3 bases and 1 base, with 9 bases remaining between them. The CDR3 nucleotides are TGTGCCAGCAGTGACTACGACCCGAACACTGAAGCTTTCTTT. It is translated as CASSDYDPNTEAFF.

The chain uses TRBV2 and TRBJ2-2; TRBD2 agrees at 7 bases. There are 15 residues in the CDR3. Per the germline V gene, CDR1 is SNHLY and CDR2 is FYNNEI. Unmatched junction bases numbered 6, after V lost 6 bases and J lost 2 bases. The CDR3 coding sequence is TGTGCCAGCAGCGGACTAGACGATAACACCGGGGAGCTGTTTTTT. Translation gives CASSGLDDNTGELFF. Drawing the rest from reference TRBV2 and TRBJ2-2, the complete variable domain is EPEVTQTPSHQVTQMGQEVILRCVPISNHLYFYWYRQILGQKVEFLVSFYNNEISEKSEIFDDQFSVERPDGSNFTLKIRSTKLEDSAMYFCASSGLDDNTGELFFGEGSRLTVL.

The CDR3 here is CAITGNYGYTF. As DNA, the CDR3 is TGTGCCATCACAGGGAATTATGGCTACACCTTC. The chain couples TRBV10-3 to TRBJ1-2; a weak D match, TRBD1 (5 bases). CDR1 and CDR2 from the germline V gene are ENHRY and SYGVKD. Trimming removed 7 bases from V and 5 bases from J, with 8 bases in between. CDR3 length equals 11 residues.

J is TRBJ2-7 and V is TRBV9, with D unresolved. Germline loops: CDR1 SGDLS, CDR2 YYNGEE. The CDR3 is 14 residues long. Trimming took off 1 base at V and 2 bases at J, with 10 bases between the two ends. CDR3: CASSVKAATYEQYF. The CDR3 nucleotides are TGTGCCAGCAGCGTAAAGGCAGCAACCTACGAGCAGTACTTC.

Many counts were recorded for this clonotype. DNA of the CDR3: TGCGCCAGCAGCTTGGTAGGGTTCGTCCACGAGCAGTACTTC. Encoded protein: CASSLVGFVHEQYF. The J gene is TRBJ2-7, the V gene TRBV5-1; D remains unclear. Between the trimmed V and J ends, which lost 0 bases and 5 bases, there was a span of 12 bases. This CDR3 contains 14 residues. Per germline, CDR1 SGHRS and CDR2 YFSETQ.

The V gene is TRBV7-9, the J gene TRBJ2-7; D is perhaps TRBD2 (6 bases). CDR3 size: 12 residues. CDR1 and CDR2 (germline): SEHNR, FQNEAQ (reference sequence). The V end was cut by 5 bases, the J end by 4 bases, with 9 bases between. The CDR3 DNA follows: TGTGCCAGCAGCCGTGGACTATACGAGCAGTACTTC. Its translation: CASSRGLYEQYF.

This clonotype was seen at least ten times. Written as DNA, the CDR3 is TGTGCCAGCAGCGTAGAGGTGTTCACAGATACGCAGTATTTT. Translating gives CASSVEVFTDTQYF. The chain has TRBV9 and TRBJ2-3; D not resolved. CDR1 is SGDLS, CDR2 YYNGEE, per germline. The CDR3 spans 14 residues. The V end was cut by 0 bases, the J end by 2 bases, with 7 bases between.

The V gene is TRBV19, the J gene TRBJ1-1, with D possibly TRBD1 on 6 matching bases. The CDR3 has 17 amino acids. V was cut by 3 bases and J by 4 bases, with 21 bases left in between. Germline CDR1 is LNHDA and CDR2 is SQIVND (reference sequence). CDR3 in DNA: TGTGCCAGTAGTATTCCTCCCACAACAGGGAAGGGCACTGAAGCTTTCTTT. It translates to CASSIPPTTGKGTEAFF. The full variable domain, rest sourced from reference TRBV19 and TRBJ1-1, is DGGITQSPKYLFRKEGQNVTLSCEQNLNHDAMYWYRQDPGQGLRLIYYSQIVNDFQKGDIAEGYSVSREKKESFPLTVTSAQKNPTAFYLCASSIPPTTGKGTEAFFGQGTRLTVV.

About this clonotype: At one end, the junction sequence differs from germline, possibly due to a read error. The J gene is TRBJ2-5, the V gene TRBV7-3; TRBD1 matches at 8 bases. Germline V gene lookup returns CDR1 SGHTA and CDR2 FQGTGA. CDR3 length: 14 amino acids. Here the CDR3 reads CDSSFTGGEETQYF. CDR3 bases: TGTGACAGCAGCTTTACAGGGGGTGAAGAGACCCAGTACTTC. Looking up the rest from reference TRBV7-3 and TRBJ2-5 gives the full variable domain: GAGVSQTPSNKVTEKGKYVELRCDPISGHTALYWYRQSLGQGPEFLIYFQGTGAADDSGLPNDRFFAVRPEGSVSTLKIQRTERGDSAVYLCDSSFTGGEETQYFGPGTRLLVL.

This clonotype came up many times. The genes are TRBV12-3 or TRBV12-4 and TRBJ1-6; D gene uncertain. Trimming left V 3 bases short and J 8 bases short, with 8 bases between. The CDR3 sequence is 13 residues long. Written as DNA, the CDR3 is TGTGCCAGCAGTTTTAGGTCGTATTCACCCCTCCACTTT. Its translation: CASSFRSYSPLHF.

V is TRBV7-9 and J is TRBJ2-7, with TRBD2 matching over 9 bases. After removal of 7 bases from V and 6 bases from J, the junction contained 10 bases not matched to a gene. Germline V gene sequence: CDR1 SEHNR, CDR2 FQNEAQ (reference sequence). This CDR3 region has 14 residues. The CDR3 here is CASTAGGPPLEQYF. The CDR3 DNA follows: TGTGCCAGCACGGCGGGGGGGCCTCCGCTCGAGCAGTACTTC. The full variable domain, completed using reference TRBV7-9 and TRBJ2-7, is DTGVSQNPRHKITKRGQNVTFRCDPISEHNRLYWYRQTLGQGPEFLTYFQNEAQLEKSRLLSDRFSAERPKGSFSTLEIQRTEQGDSAMYLCASTAGGPPLEQYFGPGTRLTVT.

V usage is TRBV24-1 and J usage is TRBJ2-1; TRBD2 matches at 7 bases. With 0 bases clipped from V and 3 bases from J, the junction kept 4 bases outside the gene matches. The CDR3 extends over 16 amino acids. Germline loops: CDR1 KGHDR, CDR2 SFDVKD. The DNA for the CDR3 is TGTGCCACCAGTGATTTGTCGGGGGAGGGCTACAATGAGCAGTTCTTC. As protein: CATSDLSGEGYNEQFF.

This clonotype was found once. CDR3 nucleotides: TGTGCCAGCAGCTTAGCGAAGCGAACCTACAATGAGCAGTTCTTC. It specifies CASSLAKRTYNEQFF. The chain uses TRBV7-9 and TRBJ2-1; D gene ambiguous. CDR3 length equals 15 residues. Germline loops: CDR1 SEHNR, CDR2 FQNEAQ (reference sequence). The V end lost 0 bases, the J end lost 2 bases, and 8 bases lay between the germline ends.